This TCR beta chain was identified in a study of T cells in Graves' hyperthyroidism and ophthalmopathy. Germline V gene sequence: CDR1 LGHNT, CDR2 FRNRAP. V was pared by 2 bases and J by 7 bases, with 24 bases between. This CDR3 comprises 19 residues. Stable Graves' hyperthyroidism denoted no ophthalmopathy progression over 18 months. Aged 18 to 65, the patients had hyperthyroidism that was newly diagnosed and had lasted under 2 months. Uncontrolled infection, other autoimmune disease, pregnancy or lactation barred patients from enrollment. On the basis of clinical symptoms, serum thyroxine and TRAb, thyroid ultrasound and orbital computed tomography, diagnoses were made. TCR beta CDR3 regions were amplified from RNA. The primer set for the first-round RT-PCR of the TCR CDR3 was HTBI. TCRdb analysed the multiplex PCR reads with MiXCR anew, one entry per CDR3 protein. The repertoire holds over 450,000 distinct CDR3 sequences, with about an eighth as singletons.

This clonotype was seen ten or more times. The chain combines TRBV12-5 with TRBJ1-6, with D perhaps matching TRBD1 (6 bases). The sequenced sample consisted of blood. This clonotype was obtained from a woman between 18 and 29 years old with Graves' hyperthyroidism. The DNA of the CDR3 is TGTGCTAGTGGTTTGTCGTCAGGGGCACTGTATCTAAGCAATTCACCCCTCCACTTT. Translation: CASGLSSGALYLSNSPLHF. The whole variable domain, remainder taken from reference TRBV12-5 and TRBJ1-6, is DARVTQTPRHKVTEMGQEVTMRCQPILGHNTVFWYRQTMMQGLELLAYFRNRAPLDDSGMPKDRFSAEMPDATLATLKIQPSEPRDSAVYFCASGLSSGALYLSNSPLHFGNGTRLTVT.